A selection of T cell receptor beta chains follows, all from one sample in a study of beta chain features in type 1 diabetes. Using immunoSEQ multiplex PCR, the repertoire was profiled, and TCRdb retains in-frame clones only, with some absent. Among a few hundred thousand clones listed, around 13% were seen once. What was sequenced was naive CD4+ T cells from blood. These receptor sequences come from a man aged 18 to 30 in good health. Each CDR3 is given with its conserved first and last residue. Each record gives: clone size, V gene, D gene, J gene, CDR3 DNA, CDR3 protein. The D gene is left open where the match is weak. Clone size is given for some rows only: seen once, a few or many times, or a class if the clone is expanded.

>NA|TRBV19|NA|TRBJ1-2
TGTGCCAGTAGTATAGAAAGACGGAGGAATGGCTACACCTTC
CASSIERRRNGYTF
>few|TRBV4-2|NA|TRBJ1-2
TGTGCCAGCAGCCAAGAGACAGCAGGACATAACTATGGCTACACCTTC
CASSQETAGHNYGYTF
>few|TRBV7-8|TRBD1|TRBJ2-7
TGTGCCAGCAGCTCGGACAGGGCCTCCTACGAGCAGTACTTC
CASSSDRASYEQYF
>NA|TRBV18|NA|TRBJ1-6
TGTGCCAGCTCACAGGAGTCCTATAATTCACCCCTCCACTTT
CASSQESYNSPLHF
>NA|TRBV28|TRBD1|TRBJ1-5
TGTGCCAGCCGGACAGGGAACAATCAGCCCCAGCATTTT
CASRTGNNQPQHF
>few|TRBV5-1|TRBD2|TRBJ2-5
TGCGCCAGCAGCGCGGGACTAGTCACTGGAGAGACCCAGTACTTC
CASSAGLVTGETQYF
>few|TRBV4-2|TRBD1|TRBJ1-2
TGTGCCGTTCGACAGGGGGCGCAGGGTGGCTACACCTTC
CAVRQGAQGGYTF
>few|TRBV18|NA|TRBJ2-5
TGTGCCAGCTCGCCTGGTGGGGGACTTATACAAGAGACCCAGTACTTC
CASSPGGGLIQETQYF
>few|TRBV6-5|TRBD2|TRBJ2-1
TGTGCCAGCAGTTACGCACCGGGACTAGCCTACAATGAGCAGTTCTTC
CASSYAPGLAYNEQFF
>NA|TRBV9|TRBD2|TRBJ2-1
TGTGCCAGCAGCGGGACTAGCGGTTCCTACAATGAGCAGTTCTTC
CASSGTSGSYNEQFF
>few|TRBV18|TRBD1|TRBJ2-7
TGTGCCAGCTCACTTTCAGGGGGCGGCTACGAGCAGTACTTC
CASSLSGGGYEQYF
>NA|TRBV6-5|NA|TRBJ1-1
TGTGCCAGCAGTTACTGGGCAGGTACTGAAGCTTTCTTT
CASSYWAGTEAFF
>few|TRBV30|NA|TRBJ2-6
TGTGGGTTTGGCCCCTCTCTTGGGGCCAACGTCCTGACTTTC
CGFGPSLGANVLTF
>few|TRBV29-1|NA|TRBJ2-3
TGCAGCGTTCAAGCACGGGGGAGAGGCACAGATACGCAGTATTTT
CSVQARGRGTDTQYF
>few|TRBV25-1|NA|TRBJ1-6
TGTGCCAGCAGGTCAGGGGTCCTCAATAATTCACCCCTCCACTTT
CASRSGVLNNSPLHF
>NA|TRBV19|NA|TRBJ2-1
TGTGCCAGTAGTATGTCAAACTTGGGGCCGTATGAGCAGTTCTTC
CASSMSNLGPYEQFF
>NA|TRBV29-1|TRBD1|TRBJ2-5
TGCAGCGCCTCGGACAGGAAAAACCAAGAGACCCAGTACTTC
CSASDRKNQETQYF
>few|TRBV11-1|NA|TRBJ1-1
TGTGCCAGCAGCCCCTTACAGCCTGAAGCTTTCTTT
CASSPLQPEAFF
>few|TRBV28|NA|TRBJ1-5
TGTGCCAGCAGTTTTTTCTTCGGGGTAAGAGGCAATCAGCCCCAGCATTTT
CASSFFFGVRGNQPQHF
>NA|TRBV7-9|NA|TRBJ2-2
TGTGCCAGCAGCTTAGTTCTAGAAAACGGGGAGCTGTTTTTT
CASSLVLENGELFF
>NA|TRBV25-1|NA|TRBJ1-1
TGTGCCAGCAGTGAATGGGGGGATGGGAACACTGAAGCTTTCTTT
CASSEWGDGNTEAFF
>NA|TRBV30|NA|TRBJ1-5
TGTGCCTGGAGCGGAACAGGGCGGTTTCAGCCCCAGCATTTT
CAWSGTGRFQPQHF
>few|TRBV7-9|NA|TRBJ2-7
TGTGCCAGCAGCTTAGGGACTTACTCCTACGAGCAGTACTTC
CASSLGTYSYEQYF
>NA|TRBV7-3|TRBD1|TRBJ2-2
TGTGCCAGCAGGAGTGGACAGGGGGCTGGCACCGGGGAGCTGTTTTTT
CASRSGQGAGTGELFF
>few|TRBV30|TRBD2|TRBJ2-1
TGTGCCTGCTGGACTAGCGGGAGATCCAATGAGCAGTTCTTC
CACWTSGRSNEQFF
>few|TRBV4-2|NA|TRBJ2-3
TGTGCCAGCAGCCAAGTACTAACCCCCACAGATACGCAGTATTTT
CASSQVLTPTDTQYF
>few|TRBV11-2|TRBD1|TRBJ1-5
TGTGCCAGCAGCTTAGGTCCAGGGGGTAGCAATCAGCCCCAGCATTTT
CASSLGPGGSNQPQHF
>few|TRBV19|TRBD1|TRBJ1-5
TGTGCCAGTAGAGCAGGGGGCAACCAGCCCCAGCATTTT
CASRAGGNQPQHF
>NA|TRBV4-2|NA|TRBJ2-3
TGTGCCAGCAGCCAAGATCTGGAGGGCACAGATACGCAGTATTTT
CASSQDLEGTDTQYF
>NA|TRBV7-2|TRBD2|TRBJ2-1
TGTGCCAGCAGCACAGGACTAGCGGGGGGAAATGAGCAGTTCTTC
CASSTGLAGGNEQFF
>few|TRBV30|NA|TRBJ1-5
TGTGCCTGGAGTCGGGGGGGTGATCAGCCCCAGCATTTT
CAWSRGGDQPQHF
>NA|TRBV7-2|TRBD1|TRBJ1-5
TGTGCCAGCAGCCTAGAGACAGGGGATCAGCCCCAGCATTTT
CASSLETGDQPQHF
>NA|TRBV5-4|NA|TRBJ1-6
TGTGCCAGCAGCTTGGTCGTTAACCAGCCCCTCCACTTT
CASSLVVNQPLHF
>NA|TRBV19|TRBD1|TRBJ1-1
TGTGCCAGTAGTATTACAGGGGCCCTAAACACTGAAGCTTTCTTT
CASSITGALNTEAFF
>few|TRBV30|TRBD2|TRBJ2-7
TGTGCCTGGAGCGTGGCGGGGGGAGGGTCCTACGAGCAGTACTTC
CAWSVAGGGSYEQYF
>NA|TRBV6-1|NA|TRBJ2-7
TGTGCCAGCAGTGAAATTCGCCACAACGGGGAGCAGTACTTC
CASSEIRHNGEQYF
>NA|TRBV28|NA|TRBJ1-2
TGTGCCAGCAGTCTAGGGGGGGCAGGGTCCTATGGCTACACCTTC
CASSLGGAGSYGYTF